In this sample, the clone carrying this TCR beta chain is medium-sized. Antigen: not known. The gene names here belong to mouse. The read is 1 residue too short to cover the CDR3 end, so that end is filled in from the germline J gene. This sample was taken from a study of tissue T cells after allogeneic stem cell transplantation. CDR3 sequences, V/J genes, frequencies and template counts came from survey-depth TCRbeta sequencing. TCRdb keeps only in-frame clones here, not all; method: immunoSEQ multiplex PCR. The table includes approximately 8,800 clones, more than 35% detected once. Study results and caveats: Alloreactivity or antigen specificity of tissue TCRs was not determined; some clones might be host cells.

The CDR3 covers 13 residues. Trimming removed 8 bases from V and 4 bases from J; junction bases left unmatched: 5. Germline assignment: CDR1 KGHPV and CDR2 FQNQEV (reference sequence). Time point reported: mouse harvest day 14 after allogeneic transplant. Each mouse received 10^7 T-cell-depleted marrow cells plus 10^6 splenic CD5+ T cells by tail vein. Mice had MHC-mismatched B6 into BALB/c GVHD, sampled day 7 or 14. Source material: skin. V is TRBV26 and J is TRBJ2-5, with TRBD1 matching over 8 bases. This clonotype was sampled from a female BALB/c mouse given C57BL/6 T cells with graft-versus-host disease after an allogeneic hematopoietic cell transplant. The sequenced part of the CDR3 DNA is TGTGCCAGCTTGACAGGGGAGAAAGACACCCAGTAC. It specifies CASLTGEKDTQY. The CDR3, in full, reads CASLTGEKDTQYF.